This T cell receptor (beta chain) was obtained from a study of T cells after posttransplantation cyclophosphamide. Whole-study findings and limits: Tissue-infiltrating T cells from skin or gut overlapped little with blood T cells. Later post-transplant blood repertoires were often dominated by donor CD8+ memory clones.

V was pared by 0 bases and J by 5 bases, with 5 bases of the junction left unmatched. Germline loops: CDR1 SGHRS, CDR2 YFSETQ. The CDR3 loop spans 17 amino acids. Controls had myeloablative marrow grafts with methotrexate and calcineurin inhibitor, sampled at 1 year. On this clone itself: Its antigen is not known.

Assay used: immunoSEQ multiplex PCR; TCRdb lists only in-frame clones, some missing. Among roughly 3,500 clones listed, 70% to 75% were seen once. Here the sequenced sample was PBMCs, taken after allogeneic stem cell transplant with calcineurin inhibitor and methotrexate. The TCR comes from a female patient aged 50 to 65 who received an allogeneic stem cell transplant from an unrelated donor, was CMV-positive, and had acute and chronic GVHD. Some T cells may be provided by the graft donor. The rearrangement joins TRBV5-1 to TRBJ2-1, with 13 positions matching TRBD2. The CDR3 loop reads CASSLVPTSGGDNEQFF. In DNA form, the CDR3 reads TGCGCCAGCAGCTTGGTACCCACTAGCGGGGGGGACAATGAGCAGTTCTTC.